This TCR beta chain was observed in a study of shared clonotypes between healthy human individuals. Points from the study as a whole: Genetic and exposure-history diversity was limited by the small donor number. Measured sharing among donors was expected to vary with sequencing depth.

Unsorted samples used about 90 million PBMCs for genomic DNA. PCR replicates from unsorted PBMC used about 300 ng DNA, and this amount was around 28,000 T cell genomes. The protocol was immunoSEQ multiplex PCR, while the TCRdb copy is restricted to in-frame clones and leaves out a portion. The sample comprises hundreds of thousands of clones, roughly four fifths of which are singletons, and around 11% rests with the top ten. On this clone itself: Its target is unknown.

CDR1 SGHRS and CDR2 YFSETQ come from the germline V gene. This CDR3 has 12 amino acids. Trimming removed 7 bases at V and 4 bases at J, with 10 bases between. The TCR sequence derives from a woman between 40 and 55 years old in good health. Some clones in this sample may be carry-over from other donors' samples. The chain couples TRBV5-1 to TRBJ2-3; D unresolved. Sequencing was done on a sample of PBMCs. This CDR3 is CASGDPPDTQYF. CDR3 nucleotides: TGCGCCAGCGGGGATCCCCCAGATACGCAGTATTTT.